One sample yielded the 8 T cell receptor beta chains listed below, sequenced in a study of blood T cells in healthy people across ages. The second PCR ran roughly 6 to 12 cycles with a sample-barcoded 5' primer and J-beta primers. One entry per CDR3 protein, called by TCRdb with MiXCR from the 5' RACE reads. The data contain 700,000 or so distinct CDR3 sequences, 20% to 25% of them seen just once; the ten biggest clones take up around 22%. Material: blood. The receptors were sampled from a man between 70 and 80 years old in good health.

V is TRBV7-2 and J is TRBJ2-7; no firm D call. The CDR3 spans 13 residues. V was pared by 0 bases and J by 3 bases, with 6 bases between. Germline V gene lookup returns CDR1 SGHTA and CDR2 FQGNSA. The CDR3 bases are TGTGCCAGCAGCTTAGCGCTAAACTACGAGCAGTACGTC. It translates to CASSLALNYEQYV.

In its sample, this clonotype was seen many times. This chain connects TRBV29-1 to TRBJ2-5; 7 positions match TRBD2. Germline V CDR1 and CDR2: SQVTM, ANQGSEA. This CDR3 contains 11 residues. V trimming: 7 bases; J trimming: 7 bases; junction bases outside the gene matches: 6. CDR3 in DNA: TGCAGCGCCCTCTCGGGAGGGACCCAGTACTTC. Encoded protein: CSALSGGTQYF.

The rearrangement links TRBV29-1 to TRBJ2-3, with unresolved D. Trimming stripped 3 bases from V and 1 base from J, with 14 bases between. This CDR3 has 15 residues. CDR1 and CDR2 (germline): SQVTM, ANQGSEA. CDR3 nucleotides: TGCAGCGTTGAGGGATATAGCAGCCGCACAGATACGCAGTATTTT. Protein sequence: CSVEGYSSRTDTQYF.

This clonotype has at least ten counts. The J gene is TRBJ1-5, the V gene TRBV16; no clear D. The germline V gene has CDR1 KGHSY and CDR2 FQNENV. V gave up 2 bases and J gave up 4 bases, with 6 bases separating them. This CDR3 spans 13 amino acids. DNA of the CDR3: TGTGCCAGCAGCCAACAGGAAAATCAGCCCCAGCATTTT. Its translation: CASSQQENQPQHF.

The chain employs TRBV20-1 and TRBJ1-2; 7 nucleotides agree with TRBD1. The germline V gene has CDR1 DFQATT and CDR2 SNEGSKA (reference sequence). V lost 2 bases to trimming and J lost 4 bases; unmatched junction nucleotides: 13. The CDR3 totals 16 residues. CDR3 nucleotides: TGCAGTGCTAGACTTACTCATGGACAGGCTAGCTATGGCTACACCTTC. Its translation is CSARLTHGQASYGYTF.

The genes are TRBV11-2 and TRBJ1-1; no definite D call. This CDR3 has 13 residues. Trimming left V 6 bases short and J 5 bases short, with 13 bases between. Germline V gene lookup returns CDR1 SGHAT and CDR2 FQNNGV. This CDR3 is CASRTDLGTEAFF. In DNA, the CDR3 is TGTGCCAGCAGAACGGATCTGGGGACTGAAGCTTTCTTT. Full variable domain (remainder filled in from reference TRBV11-2 and TRBJ1-1): EAGVAQSPRYKIIEKRQSVAFWCNPISGHATLYWYQQILGQGPKLLIQFQNNGVVDDSQLPKDRFSAERLKGVDSTLKIQPAKLEDSAVYLCASRTDLGTEAFFGQGTRLTVV.

Turning to this clonotype: One end of the junction varies from germline; a read error may be responsible. The chain has TRBV5-5 and TRBJ1-5, with D perhaps TRBD1 (6 bases). The CDR3 has 15 residues. Germline values: CDR1 SGHKS, CDR2 YYEKEE (reference sequence). The CDR3 protein is CTSSLGQGWNQPQHF. CDR3 sequence (DNA): TGTACCAGCAGCTTGGGTCAGGGGTGGAATCAGCCCCAGCATTTT.

This clonotype came up once. The chain carries TRBV29-1 and TRBJ2-3; D gene ambiguous. The CDR3 sequence is 13 residues long. V dropped 0 bases and J dropped 0 bases, with 4 bases sitting between them. Germline lookup yields CDR1 SQVTM and CDR2 ANQGSEA. DNA of the CDR3: TGCAGCGTTGAAGACACTAGCACAGATACGCAGTATTTT. This sequence encodes CSVEDTSTDTQYF.